Following are 17 T cell receptor beta chains from one sample sequenced in a study of cytomegalovirus exposure and HLA in healthy donors. The PCR ran on 60 Vbeta and 13 Jbeta primers. Profiling relied on immunoSEQ multiplex PCR, and the TCRdb table lists in-frame clones only, not all of them. The table includes around 170,000 clones, approximately 85% detected once. The specimen was PBMCs. The receptor set was obtained from a woman aged 18 to 35 in good health and CMV-seronegative.

The chain couples TRBV10-3 to TRBJ2-2; D is perhaps TRBD2 (6 bases). Germline V gives CDR1 ENHRY, CDR2 SYGVKD. V lost 8 bases, J lost 0 bases, and 13 bases lay in between. This CDR3 has 15 amino acids. The DNA of the CDR3 is TGTGCCATCGGTGTGGCGGGATCGAACACCGGGGAGCTGTTTTTT. Its translation is CAIGVAGSNTGELFF.

The chain combines TRBV4-1 with TRBJ2-7; D call uncertain. This CDR3 is built from 13 residues. V lost 2 bases to trimming and J lost 5 bases, with 10 bases between them. Germline assignment: CDR1 MGHRA and CDR2 YSYEKL. Here the CDR3 reads CASSQSVVDEQYF. CDR3 sequence (DNA): TGCGCCAGCAGCCAAAGTGTTGTAGACGAGCAGTACTTC.

As for this clone: A junction boundary mismatches the germline segment, possibly from a read error. The chain couples TRBV5-1 to TRBJ1-1; D might be TRBD1 (5 bases). Looked up from germline, CDR1 is SGHRS and CDR2 is YFSETQ. The CDR3 contains 12 residues. Here the CDR3 reads CASSLDRSDAFF. The CDR3 DNA follows: TGCGCCAGCAGCTTGGACAGGTCTGACGCTTTCTTT.

The J gene is TRBJ2-7, the V gene TRBV14; D possibly corresponds to TRBD1 (6 bases). Germline CDR1 reads SGHDN; CDR2 reads FVKESK. Trimming cost V 2 bases and J 4 bases, with 15 bases left between them. The CDR3 length is 15 residues. The chain's CDR3 is CASSQHTGSGYEQYF. In DNA, the CDR3 is TGTGCCAGCAGCCAACATACAGGGTCAGGATACGAGCAGTACTTC. Full variable domain (remainder filled in from reference TRBV14 and TRBJ2-7): EAGVTQFPSHSVIEKGQTVTLRCDPISGHDNLYWYRRVMGKEIKFLLHFVKESKQDESGMPNNRFLAERTGGTYSTLKVQPAELEDSGVYFCASSQHTGSGYEQYFGPGTRLTVT.

The CDR3 DNA follows: TGCAGTGCTCGGGGAAATAAGACCCAGTACTTC. It yields the protein CSARGNKTQYF. The chain employs TRBV20-1 and TRBJ2-5; D may be TRBD2 (5 bases). Between the trimmed V and J ends, which lost 5 bases and 6 bases, there was a span of 10 bases. Per germline, CDR1 DFQATT and CDR2 SNEGSKA (reference sequence). The CDR3 sequence is 11 residues long.

The rearrangement joins TRBV9 to TRBJ2-5; D might be TRBD2 (6 bases). Germline assignment: CDR1 SGDLS and CDR2 YYNGEE. Trimming removed 0 bases at V and 1 base at J, with 10 bases between. This CDR3 comprises 15 residues. The CDR3 sequence is CASSVGGLSQETQYF. The DNA of the CDR3 is TGTGCCAGCAGCGTAGGGGGACTCTCCCAAGAGACCCAGTACTTC.

The V call is TRBV7-8, the J call TRBJ2-1, with 11 bases fitting TRBD2. The CDR3 runs 13 residues. Unmatched junction bases numbered 9, after V lost 5 bases and J lost 15 bases. The germline V gene has CDR1 SGHVS and CDR2 FQNEAQ. CDR3 nucleotides: TGTGCCAGCAGCCCCAGACTAGCGGGAATCCCGTTCTTC. Protein sequence: CASSPRLAGIPFF.

CDR3 sequence reads: CASRSGQGRTEAFF. The CDR3 DNA follows: TGTGCCAGCAGAAGTGGACAGGGACGCACTGAAGCTTTCTTT. J is TRBJ1-1 and V is TRBV28; 8 positions agree with TRBD1. The V and J ends lost 6 bases and 4 bases, in that order; junction bases with no gene match: 7. CDR1 is MDHEN and CDR2 is SYDVKM in the germline V gene. CDR3 length: 14 amino acids.

The CDR3 region has the DNA TGCGCCAGCAGCTGGGGACAGCCGGGGACCCCTGGGGCCAACGTCCTGACTTTC. Its protein product is CASSWGQPGTPGANVLTF. The V gene is TRBV5-1, the J gene TRBJ2-6, with TRBD1 identical over 7 bases. Germline V gene lookup returns CDR1 SGHRS and CDR2 YFSETQ. The CDR3 has 18 amino acids. Trimming at V came to 3 bases and at J to 2 bases, leaving 11 bases not matched to a gene. Variable domain in full (rest from reference TRBV5-1 and TRBJ2-6): KAGVTQTPRYLIKTRGQQVTLSCSPISGHRSVSWYQQTPGQGLQFLFEYFSETQRNKGNFPGRFSGRQFSNSRSEMNVSTLELGDSALYLCASSWGQPGTPGANVLTFGAGSRLTVL.

The V call is TRBV19, the J call TRBJ2-7; 7 nucleotides align to TRBD2. The ends lost 0 bases at V and 6 bases at J; junction bases unmatched: 14. The length of the CDR3 is 17 residues. Germline V gene data show CDR1 as LNHDA and CDR2 as SQIVND (reference sequence). The CDR3 here is CASSIDLGGSGPSEQYF. The CDR3 DNA sequence: TGTGCCAGTAGTATAGATCTAGGCGGGAGCGGTCCGTCCGAGCAGTACTTC.

The chain links TRBV18 to TRBJ1-1; 7 bases agree with TRBD1. V lost 4 bases, J lost 4 bases, and 6 bases stayed unmatched. This CDR3 has 14 residues. Looked up from germline, CDR1 is KGHSH and CDR2 is LQKENI. The CDR3 region has the DNA TGTGCCAGCTCACTAGACAGGGACGGCACTGAAGCTTTCTTT. This encodes CASSLDRDGTEAFF.

The CDR3 loop reads CASSIPDRAATQYF. CDR3 sequence (DNA): TGTGCCAGTAGTATCCCGGACAGGGCGGCGACCCAGTACTTC. The rearrangement links TRBV19 to TRBJ2-5; TRBD1 aligns across 8 bases. This CDR3 has 14 amino acids. After removal of 3 bases from V and 7 bases from J, the junction contained 7 bases not matched to a gene. CDR1 is LNHDA and CDR2 is SQIVND in the germline V gene (reference sequence).

This rearrangement joins TRBV27 to TRBJ2-7; TRBD1 matches at 7 bases. This CDR3 has 15 amino acids. The J segment lost 2 bases and the V segment lost 2 bases, leaving 6 bases of the junction unmatched. Germline V lookup: CDR1 MNHEY, CDR2 SMNVEV (reference sequence). The CDR3 region has the DNA TGTGCCAGCAGTTTAACACAGGGGACAGCCTACGAGCAGTACTTC. This translates into CASSLTQGTAYEQYF.

This clone has just one count. The chain couples TRBV5-4 to TRBJ2-7, with 13 bases fitting TRBD2. Germline CDR1 and CDR2: SGHNT and YYREEE (reference sequence). V trimming: 1 base; J trimming: 4 bases; junction bases outside the gene matches: 8. The CDR3 runs to 17 residues. In nucleotides, the CDR3 is TGTGCCAGCAGCTTGTCCTGGACTAGCGGGGGTTTGTACGAGCAGTACTTC. Its translation: CASSLSWTSGGLYEQYF.

This chain connects TRBV14 to TRBJ1-1; possibly TRBD1 for D (5 bases). The CDR3 has 12 residues. The V and J ends lost 3 bases and 5 bases respectively, with 7 bases between them. CDR1 SGHDN and CDR2 FVKESK come from the germline V gene. This CDR3 is CASSQKGTEAFF. The CDR3 coding sequence is TGTGCCAGCAGCCAGAAGGGGACTGAAGCTTTCTTT.

The DNA for the CDR3 is TGTGCCAGCAGCGTAAATGGACAGGGGATTAATGAGCAGTTCTTC. Residues: CASSVNGQGINEQFF. The chain carries TRBV9 and TRBJ2-1; 9 bases map to TRBD1. The CDR3 extends over 15 amino acids. Germline CDR1 reads SGDLS; CDR2 reads YYNGEE. Trimming at V came to 1 base and at J to 7 bases, leaving 6 bases not matched to a gene.

This chain uses TRBV5-5 with TRBJ2-7, with a possible D match to TRBD1 (6 bases). This CDR3 has 13 amino acids. V lost 4 bases and J lost 0, with 8 bases in between. The V gene's germline CDR1 is SGHKS and CDR2 YYEKEE (reference sequence). The CDR3 nucleotides are TGTGCCAGCAGCCAGGGGTTCTCCTACGAGCAGTACTTC. Protein sequence: CASSQGFSYEQYF. Looking up the rest from reference TRBV5-5 and TRBJ2-7 gives the full variable domain: DAGVTQSPTHLIKTRGQQVTLRCSPISGHKSVSWYQQVLGQGPQFIFQYYEKEERGRGNFPDRFSARQFPNYSSELNVNALLLGDSALYLCASSQGFSYEQYFGPGTRLTVT.